The 27 T cell receptor beta chains in this list originate from one sample, sequenced in a study of cytomegalovirus exposure and HLA in healthy donors. Amplification used 60 Vbeta primers and 13 Jbeta primers. The assay was immunoSEQ multiplex PCR, and TCRdb's table has in-frame clones only and misses some. This sample has under 40,000 clones; more than 85% occur once, and the top ten carry 2.7%. Input material: PBMCs. The receptors here all came from a woman aged 18 to 35 in good health and CMV-seronegative.

This clone was observed a single time. The chain couples TRBV5-1 to TRBJ2-7, with 14 bases lining up with TRBD2. V lost 4 bases and J lost 3; bases outside the gene matches: 3. This CDR3 contains 15 residues. Germline V gene sequence: CDR1 SGHRS, CDR2 YFSETQ. The CDR3 DNA is TGCGCCAGCAGCCCCGGGACTAGCGGGGGCTACGAGCAGTACTTC. Translating it yields CASSPGTSGGYEQYF.

The rearrangement links TRBV27 to TRBJ1-5; perhaps TRBD1 as D (5 bases). V was shortened by 3 bases and J by 6 bases, with 9 bases between the two germline ends. Per germline, CDR1 MNHEY and CDR2 SMNVEV (reference sequence). The CDR3 contains 13 residues. CDR3 nucleotides: TGTGCCAGCAGTTTGGGGCAGGCTCAGCCCCAGCATTTT. As protein: CASSLGQAQPQHF.

This chain uses TRBV9 with TRBJ2-2; 8 bases line up with TRBD2. Per germline, CDR1 SGDLS and CDR2 YYNGEE. The CDR3 is 17 residues long. V shed 2 bases, J shed 1 base, and the junction held 7 bases outside the gene matches. The CDR3 nucleotides read TGTGCCAGCAGCGTCGGGGGCGGGAGGCAGAACACCGGGGAGCTGTTTTTT. Amino acid sequence: CASSVGGGRQNTGELFF.

In this sample, this clone turned up once. CDR3: CASSQDTVGTGELFF. CDR3 sequence (DNA): TGCGCCAGCAGCCAAGATACGGTTGGTACCGGGGAGCTGTTTTTT. The rearrangement links TRBV4-3 to TRBJ2-2; D is uncertain. With 0 bases removed from V and 5 bases from J, the gap between germline ends came to 10 bases. The length of the CDR3 is 15 residues. Germline V gives CDR1 LGHNA, CDR2 YSLEER.

This chain connects TRBV6-1 to TRBJ2-7; 7 nucleotides line up with TRBD1. This CDR3 contains 16 residues. The germline V gene encodes CDR1 MNHNS and CDR2 SASEGT. After removal of 3 bases from V and 4 bases from J, the junction contained 12 bases not matched to a gene. Written as DNA, the CDR3 is TGTGCCAGCAGTGACGGGGACAGAACGACAGGGTACGAGCAGTACTTC. This gives the protein CASSDGDRTTGYEQYF.

The V call is TRBV11-3, the J call TRBJ2-1; TRBD1 matches at 10 bases. The CDR3 is made up of 15 amino acids. CDR1 is SGHNT and CDR2 is YENEEA in the germline V gene. V dropped 5 bases and J dropped 4; count of bases not matched to a gene: 5. The CDR3 DNA reads TGTGCCAGCAGCGTCCGGGACAGGGGATACAATGAGCAGTTCTTC. It yields the protein CASSVRDRGYNEQFF.

The rearrangement links TRBV15 to TRBJ2-1; TRBD2 matches at 8 bases. The CDR3 has 15 amino acids. Germline CDR1 reads LNHNV; CDR2 reads YYDKDF (reference sequence). Losses at the gene ends were 4 bases for V and 2 bases for J; bases not matched to a gene: 4. The CDR3 sequence: CATSTLAGTYNEQFF. CDR3 bases: TGTGCCACCAGCACTCTAGCGGGTACCTACAATGAGCAGTTCTTC.

V and J are TRBV7-3 and TRBJ2-6; D not certain. The CDR3 loop spans 14 amino acids. From germline, CDR1 is SGHTA and CDR2 FQGTGA. Trimming left V 3 bases short and J 0 bases short, with 3 bases between. The CDR3 protein is CASSFSSGANVLTF. In DNA form, the CDR3 reads TGTGCCAGCAGCTTCAGCTCTGGGGCCAACGTCCTGACTTTC.

The chain is built from TRBV28 and TRBJ2-5; 8 bases are a match to TRBD1. The V and J ends lost 3 bases and 4 bases, in that order; junction bases with no gene match: 7. This CDR3 has 15 residues. Germline assignment: CDR1 MDHEN and CDR2 SYDVKM. This CDR3 is CASSFRDRGGETQYF. The CDR3 bases are TGTGCCAGCAGTTTTCGTGACAGGGGAGGAGAGACCCAGTACTTC.

V gene TRBV5-5 combines with J gene TRBJ2-7; TRBD1 matches at 10 bases. Germline CDR1 and CDR2: SGHKS and YYEKEE (reference sequence). The CDR3 contains 17 residues. J lost 1 base, V lost 7 bases, and 14 bases had no gene match. The CDR3 reads CASQPGTGAPLSYEQYF. In DNA, the CDR3 is TGTGCCAGCCAACCCGGGACAGGGGCCCCCTTGTCCTACGAGCAGTACTTC.

Only a few counts were recorded for this clone. The chain links TRBV4-3 to TRBJ1-2; possible D gene TRBD1, 6 bases. CDR3 length equals 15 residues. V was shortened by 0 bases and J by 8 bases, with 16 bases between the two germline ends. CDR1 is LGHNA, CDR2 YSLEER, per germline. The CDR3 protein is CASSQDRGGAGGYTF. CDR3 DNA: TGCGCCAGCAGCCAAGATCGGGGGGGGGCTGGGGGCTACACCTTC.

The chain joins TRBV7-6 to TRBJ2-6; D remains ambiguous. The CDR3 loop spans 16 amino acids. V was shortened by 1 base and J by 0 bases, with 7 bases between the two germline ends. CDR1 and CDR2 from the germline V gene are SGHVS and FNYEAQ. CDR3: CASSLEWSSGANVLTF. The CDR3 DNA reads TGTGCCAGCAGCTTAGAATGGAGCTCTGGGGCCAACGTCCTGACTTTC.

V gene TRBV28 combines with J gene TRBJ2-7; weak D call: TRBD1 (6 bases). Trimming cost V 5 bases and J 1 base, with 9 bases left between them. The CDR3 loop spans 13 amino acids. From germline, CDR1 is MDHEN and CDR2 SYDVKM. The CDR3 coding sequence is TGTGCCAGCAGTGTACAGGGTTCCTACGAGCAGTACTTC. As protein: CASSVQGSYEQYF.

Comment on this clone: The germline gene is not matched at one end of the junction; a read error may be the cause. Other DNA sequences from this sample encode an identical CDR3 as well. The chain carries TRBV19 and TRBJ2-7, with D perhaps matching TRBD2 (6 bases). CDR3 length equals 16 residues. Germline CDR1 reads LNHDA; CDR2 reads SQIVND (reference sequence). CDR3 in DNA: TGCGCCAGTAGCCCCCCGGGGGACTTTCGGGGATACGAGCAGTACTTC. Translation gives CASSPPGDFRGYEQYF.

This clone has only a few counts. This CDR3 is CASRSREGPDEQFF. CDR3 coding DNA: TGCGCCAGCAGGAGCCGGGAGGGCCCGGATGAGCAGTTCTTC. The rearrangement links TRBV5-1 to TRBJ2-1; 8 bases line up with TRBD2. Trimming cost V 5 bases and J 8 bases; bases outside gene matches: 9. The CDR3 runs 14 residues. CDR1 and CDR2 (germline): SGHRS, YFSETQ.

This clone was seen more than once but under ten times. The chain uses TRBV30 and TRBJ1-5, with a weak D call TRBD1 (5 bases). CDR3 length: 18 amino acids. Deletions cut 4 bases from V and 3 bases from J, with 25 bases between. Germline V gene lookup returns CDR1 GTSNPN and CDR2 SVGIG (reference sequence). CDR3 sequence reads: CAWTVWGQAVWDNQPQHF. The CDR3 bases are TGTGCCTGGACCGTTTGGGGCCAAGCAGTTTGGGACAATCAGCCCCAGCATTTT. Using reference TRBV30 and TRBJ1-5 for the parts outside the CDR3, the full variable domain is SQTIHQWPATLVQPVGSPLSLECTVEGTSNPNLYWYRQAAGRGLQLLFYSVGIGQISSEVPQNLSASRPQDRQFILSSKKLLLSDSGFYLCAWTVWGQAVWDNQPQHFGDGTRLSIL.

The V and J genes are TRBV28 and TRBJ1-2; D remains ambiguous. Germline values: CDR1 MDHEN, CDR2 SYDVKM. This CDR3 has 14 residues. V dropped 5 bases and J dropped 8 bases, with 18 bases sitting between them. Here the CDR3 DNA reads TGTGCCAGCAGTCCCCCCGAGGGATTTAGCGGCTACACCTTC. Translation gives CASSPPEGFSGYTF.

V gene TRBV4-1 combines with J gene TRBJ2-3; D possibly corresponds to TRBD2 (6 bases). Trimming shortened V by 1 base and J by 2 bases, and 19 bases separated the two germline ends. Germline V gives CDR1 MGHRA, CDR2 YSYEKL. The CDR3 spans 18 residues. As DNA, the CDR3 is TGCGCCAGCAGCCAAGTTTTGCGCTGGGGGGTGTCCACAGATACGCAGTATTTT. It is translated as CASSQVLRWGVSTDTQYF.

The chain employs TRBV18 and TRBJ2-7, with 7 bases that match TRBD2. In germline, CDR1 is KGHSH, CDR2 LQKENI. Trimming cost V 8 bases and J 2 bases; bases outside gene matches: 6. This CDR3 is built from 13 residues. The CDR3 spells CASGLESAYEQYF. CDR3 DNA sequence: TGTGCCAGCGGACTAGAGTCGGCCTACGAGCAGTACTTC.

This clone appeared a few times. The chain is built from TRBV19 and TRBJ2-5; the match to TRBD2 covers 8 bases. CDR3 length: 17 amino acids. Unmatched junction bases numbered 12, after V lost 1 base and J lost 5 bases. Germline assignment: CDR1 LNHDA and CDR2 SQIVND (reference sequence). CDR3 nucleotide sequence: TGTGCCAGTAGTATAGTGGGGACCGGGGGGGCTGGGGAGACCCAGTACTTC. Translating it yields CASSIVGTGGAGETQYF.

The CDR3 loop is CASSMWGDTEAFF. CDR3 in DNA: TGTGCCAGTAGTATGTGGGGGGATACTGAAGCTTTCTTT. The gene calls are TRBV19 and TRBJ1-1; D perhaps matches TRBD1 (5 bases). This CDR3 contains 13 residues. V lost 3 bases to trimming and J lost 5 bases, with 10 bases between them. Germline lookup yields CDR1 LNHDA and CDR2 SQIVND (reference sequence).

CDR3 sequence reads: CASTAGLPISYEQYF. The CDR3 nucleotides read TGTGCCAGCACCGCCGGACTACCTATCTCCTACGAGCAGTACTTC. The chain combines TRBV28 with TRBJ2-5; D might be TRBD2 (6 bases). The DNA end lines up better with TRBJ2-7; the J call may be wrong. Germline CDR1 is MDHEN and CDR2 is SYDVKM. The CDR3 totals 15 residues.

CDR3 sequence (DNA): TGTGCCAGCAGTCATTGGGGGCCCGGGGATACGCAGTATTTT. Its protein product is CASSHWGPGDTQYF. The genes are TRBV27 and TRBJ2-3, with D maybe TRBD1 (6 bases). In germline, CDR1 is MNHEY, CDR2 SMNVEV (reference sequence). The CDR3 is 14 amino acids. V shed 5 bases and J shed 6 bases, with 15 bases lying between them.

This chain links TRBV25-1 with TRBJ2-3; D is possibly TRBD2 (6 bases). The CDR3 is 15 amino acids. Trimming pared 4 bases from V and 2 bases from J, leaving 13 bases between. The V gene's germline CDR1 is MGHDK and CDR2 SYGVNS. The chain's CDR3 is CASSVYGGITDTQYF. CDR3 DNA: TGTGCCAGCAGTGTATACGGCGGGATCACAGATACGCAGTATTTT.

The chain couples TRBV5-1 to TRBJ2-1, with D uncertain. This CDR3 has 13 amino acids. V lost 4 bases to trimming and J lost 9 bases, with 14 bases between them. Germline CDR1 reads SGHRS; CDR2 reads YFSETQ. The CDR3 DNA is TGCGCCAGCAGCGATCCACCCCGCGGTGAGCAGTTCTTC. Its protein product is CASSDPPRGEQFF.

The chain has TRBV20-1 and TRBJ1-1; D ambiguous. The CDR3 has 11 residues. Trimming cost V 6 bases and J 12 bases, with 17 bases left between them. Germline values: CDR1 DFQATT, CDR2 SNEGSKA (reference sequence). In DNA form, the CDR3 reads TGCAGTGCGAGACTGGGCCACTCAACTTTCTTT. Encoded protein: CSARLGHSTFF.

This rearrangement joins TRBV19 to TRBJ1-4; 7 nucleotides match TRBD1. The ends lost 5 bases at V and 1 base at J; junction bases unmatched: 4. CDR3 length: 15 residues. Germline lookup yields CDR1 LNHDA and CDR2 SQIVND (reference sequence). In DNA, the CDR3 is TGTGCCAGTAGTCTCGACAGGGAAACTAATGAAAAACTGTTTTTT. Protein: CASSLDRETNEKLFF.